Detailed here is one TCR beta chain. This entry is derived from a study of lymphopenia after photon versus proton radiotherapy. The method was immunoSEQ multiplex PCR; TCRdb's version includes in-frame clones alone and lacks a portion of them. Of tens of thousands of clones in the sample, approximately 91% were seen once. The sequencing used peripheral blood, collected from a patient treated with photon-based radiotherapy. The TCR was taken from a woman aged 70-85 years with pancreatic cancer.

CDR3 residues: CASSLGRGGDSNQPQHF. The CDR3 DNA reads as TGTGCCAGCAGCTTGGGCAGGGGAGGAGATAGCAATCAGCCCCAGCATTTT. The V and J genes are TRBV11-2 and TRBJ1-5; D is possibly TRBD1 (6 bases). The germline V and J ends were trimmed by 3 bases and 0 bases, with 15 bases remaining between them. The CDR3 runs to 17 residues. CDR1 and CDR2 (germline): SGHAT, FQNNGV.